The rows below give T cell receptor beta chains drawn from one sample of a study of cytomegalovirus exposure and HLA in healthy donors. This table comes from immunoSEQ multiplex PCR, and its TCRdb copy is limited to in-frame clones, with some not included. The sample lists more than 130,000 clones, around 77% occurring once. Material: PBMCs. The source is a man aged 25 to 40 in good health and CMV-seronegative. Each CDR3 is given with its conserved first and last residue. Not every row has a clone size; where given, it reads once, few, many or a size class.

V,length,size,J,CDR3
TRBV10-3,13,NA,TRBJ2-7,CAIAGTGYGEQYF
TRBV27,11,NA,TRBJ2-1,CASKIRNEQFF
TRBV5-1,16,NA,TRBJ2-2,CASSLYGQGNTGELFF
TRBV5-1,14,NA,TRBJ2-7,CASSPGQGFYEQYF
TRBV28,15,medium-sized,TRBJ2-2,CASSLEDRVTGELFF
TRBV4-2,16,few,TRBJ2-7,CASSQDPQGSSYEQYF
TRBV5-1,14,NA,TRBJ2-7,CASSSGVSSYEQYF
TRBV28,17,NA,TRBJ1-3,CASSLVGTDWTGNTIYF
TRBV18,18,NA,TRBJ2-7,CASSPFLGRQGAPYEQYF
TRBV5-1,17,NA,TRBJ1-2,CASSLGKYRGWGYGYTF
TRBV10-1,14,NA,TRBJ2-3,CASSEGTSADTQYF
TRBV5-4,16,NA,TRBJ2-3,CASSPARTSGRRTQYF
TRBV9,15,NA,TRBJ1-3,CASSHDRVSGNTIYF
TRBV5-6,15,NA,TRBJ1-1,CASSLAGGANTEAFF
TRBV6-4,16,NA,TRBJ1-1,CASSDSGGAPYTEAFF
TRBV6-1,14,NA,TRBJ1-3,CASSGQGSGNTIYF
TRBV5-4,14,NA,TRBJ2-5,CASSLTGGEETQYF
TRBV4-1,15,NA,TRBJ2-5,CASSQTRLAGETQYF
TRBV27,14,NA,TRBJ2-7,CASSADRGAYEQYF
TRBV18,13,NA,TRBJ2-3,CASSPRGGDTQYF
TRBV7-9,14,NA,TRBJ1-4,CASSYGTVNEKLFF
TRBV10-3,11,NA,TRBJ1-2,CAISAKGGYTF
TRBV6-1,17,NA,TRBJ2-3,CASSEGSGQGVRDTQYF
TRBV19,15,NA,TRBJ2-3,CASSIGNVFTDTQYF
TRBV27,15,NA,TRBJ1-6,CASSPGGSYNSPLHF
TRBV9,16,NA,TRBJ2-2,CASSVGLARLAGELFF
TRBV5-1,13,NA,TRBJ2-1,CASSVRGGLEQFF
TRBV5-4,14,NA,TRBJ2-5,CASSSGRTQETQYF
TRBV5-1,17,NA,TRBJ2-7,CASSLGVRTTRGEEQYF
TRBV5-1,17,NA,TRBJ2-1,CASSTVSIAGDYNEQFF
TRBV6-1,15,once,TRBJ2-3,CASSEGLAGPDTQYF
TRBV2,13,NA,TRBJ1-2,CARVAGGYYGYTF
TRBV4-1,14,NA,TRBJ1-4,CASSRGLSPQKLFF
TRBV5-1,14,NA,TRBJ2-7,CASSPMNRPYEQYF
TRBV5-1,14,few,TRBJ1-1,CASSTDRGALEAFF
TRBV2,18,NA,TRBJ1-6,CASSDQQEFRSYNSPLHF
TRBV2,13,few,TRBJ2-2,CASSSSGNGELFF
TRBV2,16,NA,TRBJ2-1,CASRRLAGSQYNEQFF
TRBV6-1,14,once,TRBJ2-7,CASNRDRVSHEQYF
TRBV28,16,NA,TRBJ2-5,CASTTRFGGTEETQYF
TRBV29-1,13,once,TRBJ2-7,CSVGTSGSYEQYF
TRBV5-1,11,few,TRBJ2-5,CASSQQETQYF
TRBV5-6,16,NA,TRBJ2-7,CASSPGWTGDSYEQYF
TRBV5-1,14,once,TRBJ2-7,CASSPLGGGYEQYF
TRBV5-1,15,NA,TRBJ2-7,CASSLGGTGRIEQYF